These T cell receptor beta chains were read from a single sample in a study of cytomegalovirus exposure and HLA in healthy donors. TCRdb keeps only in-frame clones here, not all; method: immunoSEQ multiplex PCR. The sample has tens of thousands of clones, 81% seen once. The sample consisted of PBMCs. The receptors come from a man between 45 and 60 years old in good health and CMV-seronegative. The CDR3 runs from the conserved cysteine through the conserved F or W. D genes are given only for firm matches. A row's size may be missing; if present it is once, few, many or a size class.

D: .; J: TRBJ1-2; size: .; V: TRBV7-9; CDR3: CASSLGQRYGYTF; DNA: TGTGCCAGCAGCTTAGGACAGCGCTATGGCTACACCTTC
D: TRBD1; J: TRBJ1-2; size: .; V: TRBV7-3; CDR3: CASSSRRGLYGYTF; DNA: TGTGCCAGCAGCTCGCGCAGGGGGCTCTATGGCTACACCTTC
D: TRBD1; J: TRBJ1-1; size: .; V: TRBV6-1; CDR3: CASSAWTGRETEAFF; DNA: TGTGCCAGCAGTGCATGGACAGGGCGGGAAACTGAAGCTTTCTTT
D: .; J: TRBJ1-2; size: .; V: TRBV2; CDR3: CASSEMDRRYGYTF; DNA: TGTGCCAGCAGTGAAATGGACAGACGCTATGGCTACACCTTC
D: .; J: TRBJ2-5; size: .; V: TRBV28; CDR3: CASSFRTSPFWEQYF; DNA: TGTGCCAGCAGTTTTAGAACATCCCCGTTCTGGGAGCAGTACTTC
D: TRBD1; J: TRBJ2-7; size: .; V: TRBV27; CDR3: CASTAGTGGVYEQYF; DNA: TGTGCCAGCACCGCCGGGACAGGGGGCGTCTACGAGCAGTACTTC
D: TRBD1; J: TRBJ2-7; size: .; V: TRBV19; CDR3: CASSVSGTGSYEQYF; DNA: TGTGCCAGTAGTGTTTCCGGGACAGGGAGCTACGAGCAGTACTTC
D: .; J: TRBJ1-2; size: .; V: TRBV6-5; CDR3: CASSYSNLGDYGYTF; DNA: TGTGCCAGCAGTTACTCGAACCTAGGAGACTATGGCTACACCTTC
D: TRBD2; J: TRBJ2-7; size: .; V: TRBV4-3; CDR3: CASSQDRTSSYEQYF; DNA: TGCGCCAGCAGCCAAGATCGGACTAGCAGCTACGAGCAGTACTTC
D: .; J: TRBJ2-5; size: .; V: TRBV28; CDR3: CASSPLYQETQYF; DNA: TGTGCCAGCAGTCCCCTGTACCAAGAGACCCAGTACTTC
D: TRBD1; J: TRBJ1-6; size: few; V: TRBV19; CDR3: CASSRQGASPLHF; DNA: TGTGCCAGTAGTAGACAGGGAGCCTCACCCCTCCACTTT
D: TRBD1; J: TRBJ1-5; size: .; V: TRBV28; CDR3: CASSFAGGGNQPQHF; DNA: TGTGCCAGCAGTTTTGCAGGGGGAGGCAATCAGCCCCAGCATTTT
D: .; J: TRBJ2-6; size: .; V: TRBV9; CDR3: CASSVGGAGANVLTF; DNA: TGTGCCAGCAGCGTAGGAGGTGCAGGGGCCAACGTCCTGACTTTC
D: TRBD1; J: TRBJ2-1; size: .; V: TRBV15; CDR3: CATSRDLAGGYNEQFF; DNA: TGTGCCACCAGCAGAGATCTCGCAGGGGGTTACAATGAGCAGTTCTTC
D: .; J: TRBJ1-4; size: once; V: TRBV7-9; CDR3: CSSSSDSTVGLFF; DNA: TGTTCCAGCAGCTCGGACAGTACAGTCGGACTGTTTTTT
D: .; J: TRBJ2-7; size: .; V: TRBV30; CDR3: CAWSQGYEGFIEQYF; DNA: TGTGCCTGGAGTCAAGGGTATGAGGGATTCATCGAGCAGTACTTC
D: TRBD1; J: TRBJ1-1; size: .; V: TRBV9; CDR3: CASSTGQPNTEAFF; DNA: TGTGCCAGCAGCACGGGACAGCCGAACACTGAAGCTTTCTTT
D: .; J: TRBJ2-3; size: .; V: TRBV5-8; CDR3: CASSPGLSNTQYF; DNA: TGTGCCAGCAGCCCGGGACTTTCGAATACGCAGTATTTT
D: TRBD2; J: TRBJ2-1; size: .; V: TRBV7-2; CDR3: CASSLAGGPFDEQFF; DNA: TGTGCCAGCAGCCTAGCGGGAGGGCCTTTCGATGAGCAGTTCTTC
D: .; J: TRBJ2-7; size: once; V: TRBV28; CDR3: CASSTTVQRSEQYF; DNA: TGTGCCAGCAGCACAACAGTGCAGAGATCCGAGCAGTACTTC
D: .; J: TRBJ2-1; size: .; V: TRBV19; CDR3: CASSIEGHPYNEQFF; DNA: TGTGCCAGTAGTATAGAGGGACACCCTTACAATGAGCAGTTCTTC
D: .; J: TRBJ1-6; size: few; V: TRBV6-6; CDR3: CASSSQNSPLHF; DNA: TGTGCCAGCAGTTCCCAGAATTCACCCCTCCACTTT
D: .; J: TRBJ1-5; size: few; V: TRBV7-9; CDR3: CASSLDEAQPQHF; DNA: TGTGCCAGCAGCTTAGACGAGGCCCAGCCCCAGCATTTT
D: .; J: TRBJ1-1; size: few; V: TRBV11-2; CDR3: CASSLSGGRMNTEAFF; DNA: TGTGCCAGCAGCTTAAGCGGCGGGAGGATGAACACTGAAGCTTTCTTT
D: TRBD1; J: TRBJ1-2; size: .; V: TRBV9; CDR3: CASSSRNLDRAHGYTF; DNA: TGTGCCAGCAGCTCCCGAAACCTTGACAGGGCCCATGGCTACACCTTC
D: .; J: TRBJ1-1; size: .; V: TRBV28; CDR3: CASKRPWVEAFF; DNA: TGTGCCAGCAAGCGACCCTGGGTTGAAGCTTTCTTT
D: .; J: TRBJ1-3; size: few; V: TRBV19; CDR3: CASSLQGLGNTIYF; DNA: TGTGCCAGTAGCCTCCAGGGACTCGGAAACACCATATATTTT
D: .; J: TRBJ1-3; size: .; V: TRBV2; CDR3: CASGPFIQGNTIYF; DNA: TGTGCCAGCGGTCCTTTTATCCAGGGAAACACCATATATTTT
D: TRBD2; J: TRBJ2-1; size: few; V: TRBV2; CDR3: CASTPPPTSGLSYNEQFF; DNA: TGTGCCAGCACCCCTCCCCCAACTAGCGGGCTATCTTACAATGAGCAGTTCTTC
D: .; J: TRBJ2-2; size: .; V: TRBV4-1; CDR3: CASSQRDSGTGELFF; DNA: TGCGCCAGCAGCCAGCGGGACAGTGGCACCGGGGAGCTGTTTTTT
D: TRBD1; J: TRBJ1-2; size: .; V: TRBV5-6; CDR3: CASSGQGSNYGYTF; DNA: TGTGCCAGCAGTGGACAGGGATCGAACTATGGCTACACCTTC
D: TRBD1; J: TRBJ2-7; size: .; V: TRBV11-2; CDR3: CASSQLGQGAHEQYF; DNA: TGTGCCAGCAGCCAGCTGGGACAGGGGGCGCACGAGCAGTACTTC
D: .; J: TRBJ2-6; size: .; V: TRBV10-3; CDR3: CAINGAISGANVLTF; DNA: TGTGCCATCAATGGGGCTATCTCTGGGGCCAACGTCCTGACTTTC
D: TRBD2; J: TRBJ2-1; size: .; V: TRBV5-1; CDR3: CASSSTSGGLNEQFF; DNA: TGCGCCAGCAGCTCGACTAGCGGGGGGTTAAATGAGCAGTTCTTC
D: .; J: TRBJ1-5; size: .; V: TRBV6-6; CDR3: CASSYQGRGGNQPQHF; DNA: TGTGCCAGCAGTTACCAAGGCAGGGGAGGGAATCAGCCCCAGCATTTT
D: .; J: TRBJ1-5; size: .; V: TRBV25-1; CDR3: CASRGQGRHQPQHF; DNA: TGTGCCTCTAGAGGGCAGGGGAGACATCAGCCCCAGCATTTT
D: .; J: TRBJ1-2; size: once; V: TRBV6-4; CDR3: CASRGKGGDDYGYTF; DNA: TGTGCCAGCAGGGGGAAGGGGGGGGACGACTATGGCTACACCTTC
D: TRBD2; J: TRBJ2-1; size: .; V: TRBV6-5; CDR3: CASSYGLAGANEQFF; DNA: TGTGCCAGCAGTTATGGTCTAGCGGGGGCAAATGAGCAGTTCTTC
D: TRBD1; J: TRBJ2-2; size: few; V: TRBV6-1; CDR3: CASSATGGQHGELFF; DNA: TGTGCCAGCAGTGCCACAGGGGGTCAGCACGGGGAGCTGTTTTTT
D: TRBD2; J: TRBJ2-3; size: .; V: TRBV9; CDR3: CASSVEGAGGPTDTQYF; DNA: TGTGCCAGCAGCGTAGAAGGGGCGGGAGGTCCCACAGATACGCAGTATTTT
D: .; J: TRBJ2-1; size: .; V: TRBV19; CDR3: CASSIRARGDNEQFF; DNA: TGTGCCAGTAGTATTAGGGCCAGGGGGGACAATGAGCAGTTCTTC
D: TRBD1; J: TRBJ2-7; size: .; V: TRBV4-3; CDR3: CASSQDGAGQGASEQYF; DNA: TGCGCCAGCAGCCAAGATGGGGCCGGACAGGGGGCAAGCGAGCAGTACTTC
D: .; J: TRBJ2-2; size: .; V: TRBV5-5; CDR3: CASSLFRSANTGELFF; DNA: TGTGCCAGCAGCTTGTTCCGCTCGGCGAACACCGGGGAGCTGTTTTTT